The next 26 T cell receptor beta chains were all read from a single sample in a study of T cells in Graves' hyperthyroidism and ophthalmopathy. Amplified TCR beta CDR3 regions derived from RNA transcripts. Primed by the HTBI set, a first-round RT-PCR was run on the TCR CDR3. Each CDR3 protein gets one entry after TCRdb re-called the multiplex PCR reads with MiXCR. The table has hundreds of thousands of distinct CDR3 sequences, around 15% seen once. What was sequenced was blood. The receptor source for this set is a middle-aged woman with Graves' ophthalmopathy.

The V gene is TRBV6-1, the J gene TRBJ1-1; 9 nucleotides line up with TRBD1. V dropped 5 bases and J dropped 4; count of bases not matched to a gene: 8. The CDR3 spans 15 residues. CDR1 and CDR2 (germline): MNHNS, SASEGT. The CDR3 sequence: CASSKNRGPGTEAFF. The CDR3 DNA is TGTGCCAGCAGTAAAAACAGGGGGCCGGGCACTGAAGCTTTCTTT.

V and J are TRBV6-4 and TRBJ1-1; TRBD1 agrees at 7 bases. Looked up from germline, CDR1 is MRHNA and CDR2 is SNTAGT. The CDR3 runs 14 residues. J gave up 6 bases and V 6 bases, and 10 bases lay outside the gene matches. The CDR3 spells CASRVQGNMPEAFF. The CDR3 nucleotides read TGTGCCAGCAGAGTACAGGGGAACATGCCTGAAGCTTTCTTT.

V and J are TRBV10-3 and TRBJ1-1, with TRBD1 matching over 8 bases. CDR1 ENHRY and CDR2 SYGVKD come from the germline V gene. The trim removed 5 bases at V and 4 bases at J, leaving 6 bases unmatched. The CDR3 has 14 amino acids. Written as DNA, the CDR3 is TGTGCCATCAGTCCTGACAGGGGTCGCACTGAAGCTTTCTTT. Translated, it gives CAISPDRGRTEAFF.

This clonotype has more than one count but fewer than ten. A much larger clone is a single base away; this may be a read error. CDR3 residues: CAGSDHKTPTYEQYF. In DNA, the CDR3 is TGTGCCGGCAGTGACCACAAAACGCCAACCTACGAGCAGTACTTC. V usage is TRBV6-4 and J usage is TRBJ2-7; no clear D gene. This CDR3 is 15 amino acids long. Germline V gene lookup returns CDR1 MRHNA and CDR2 SNTAGT.

This clonotype was counted many times. The chain uses TRBV4-1 and TRBJ2-7; 8 bases line up with TRBD1. Trimming removed 3 bases from V and 1 base from J; junction bases left unmatched: 5. The CDR3 length is 15 residues. CDR1 is MGHRA and CDR2 is YSYEKL in the germline V gene. The CDR3 DNA reads TGCGCCAGCAGCCAGGCGACAGGGGATTCCTACGAGCAGTACTTC. This translates into CASSQATGDSYEQYF.

This clonotype occurred many times. The J gene is TRBJ1-2, the V gene TRBV25-1; a weak D match, TRBD1 (5 bases). Germline V gives CDR1 MGHDK, CDR2 SYGVNS. The germline V and J ends were trimmed by 3 bases and 4 bases, with 15 bases remaining between them. The CDR3 extends over 15 amino acids. CDR3 nucleotide sequence: TGTGCCAGCAGTGAGCGAGGGGAGACTATCTATGGCTACACCTTC. Translating it yields CASSERGETIYGYTF.

This clonotype came up many times. The chain joins TRBV20-1 to TRBJ1-1; D unclear. Germline CDR1 and CDR2: DFQATT and SNEGSKA (reference sequence). V lost 1 base and J 2 bases, leaving 5 bases between the germline ends. This CDR3 contains 12 residues. The DNA of the CDR3 is TGCAGTGCTAGAGCCACCAACACTGAAGCTTTCTTT. This encodes CSARATNTEAFF.

This clonotype was counted at least ten times. The chain employs TRBV20-1 and TRBJ2-7; possible D gene TRBD1, 5 bases. Germline V lookup: CDR1 DFQATT, CDR2 SNEGSKA (reference sequence). Trimming shortened V by 3 bases and J by 2 bases, and 8 bases separated the two germline ends. The CDR3 is made up of 12 amino acids. The CDR3 DNA reads TGCAGTGCTAGCAGGGTTGCCTACGAGCAGTACTTC. Amino acid sequence: CSASRVAYEQYF.

This chain links TRBV6-2 or TRBV6-3 with TRBJ2-7; 11 bases fit TRBD2. The CDR3 runs to 19 residues. Germline V lookup: CDR1 MNHEY, CDR2 SVGEGT. The V segment lost 0 bases and the J segment 6 bases; nucleotides outside the gene matches: 16. The CDR3 sequence is CASSYSVLAGAISGSEQYF. The CDR3 nucleotides are TGTGCCAGCAGTTACTCCGTACTAGCGGGAGCAATCTCGGGAAGCGAGCAGTACTTC.

This clonotype was detected many times. This chain joins TRBV6-5 and TRBJ1-5; D unresolved. CDR1 and CDR2 from the germline V gene are MNHEY and SVGAGI. Trimming cost V 2 bases and J 4 bases, with 9 bases left between them. The CDR3 spans 14 residues. The CDR3: CASSYARMNQPQHF. The CDR3 DNA reads as TGTGCCAGCAGTTACGCACGAATGAATCAGCCCCAGCATTTT.

This clonotype occurred many times. This rearrangement joins TRBV29-1 to TRBJ1-2; 7 bases fit TRBD1. The CDR3 contains 14 residues. V lost 0 bases and J lost 6; bases outside the gene matches: 7. Germline V gives CDR1 SQVTM, CDR2 ANQGSEA. The CDR3 region is CSVEDDREVDGYTF. For the CDR3, the DNA is TGCAGCGTTGAAGATGACAGGGAAGTAGATGGCTACACCTTC.

This clonotype was detected many times. The chain employs TRBV19 and TRBJ1-5; the D gene is possibly TRBD1 (5 bases). Trimming shortened V by 2 bases and J by 4 bases, and 12 bases separated the two germline ends. This CDR3 is 15 amino acids long. Germline values: CDR1 LNHDA, CDR2 SQIVND (reference sequence). The CDR3 loop is CASSITAGPNQPQHF. CDR3 nucleotide sequence: TGTGCCAGTAGTATAACGGCAGGGCCGAATCAGCCCCAGCATTTT.

The sample holds many counts of this clonotype. J is TRBJ2-7 and V is TRBV29-1; weak D call: TRBD2 (6 bases). Trimming cost V 4 bases and J 2 bases, with 15 bases left between them. Germline CDR1 SQVTM, CDR2 ANQGSEA. The CDR3 has 14 amino acids. CDR3 in DNA: TGCAGCGTTGCGGGGGACGCCCAGGCCTACGAGCAGTACTTC. As protein: CSVAGDAQAYEQYF.

This clonotype was picked up a small number of times. The V and J genes are TRBV14 and TRBJ1-6, with 8 bases identical to TRBD1. The germline V gene has CDR1 SGHDN and CDR2 FVKESK. V was pared by 6 bases and J by 4 bases, with 2 bases of the junction left unmatched. The CDR3 loop spans 14 amino acids. CDR3 DNA sequence: TGTGCCAGCAGGACAGGGGCGTATAATTCACCCCTCCACTTT. Residues: CASRTGAYNSPLHF.

In its sample, this clonotype was seen many times. This chain uses TRBV4-2 with TRBJ2-7; 10 bases map to TRBD2. Germline V gene sequence: CDR1 LGHNA, CDR2 YNFKEQ. The length of the CDR3 is 15 residues. Unmatched junction bases numbered 1, after V lost 0 bases and J lost 2 bases. In DNA, the CDR3 is TGTGCCAGCAGCCAAGAACTAGCGGGACCCTACGAGCAGTACTTC. It specifies CASSQELAGPYEQYF.

At least ten counts were recorded for this clonotype. V and J are TRBV11-2 and TRBJ2-7; 7 bases match TRBD2. Germline V gene lookup returns CDR1 SGHAT and CDR2 FQNNGV. V lost 0 bases to trimming and J lost 3 bases; unmatched junction nucleotides: 5. CDR3 length equals 15 residues. The CDR3: CASSLEASGLYEQYF. The CDR3 DNA reads TGTGCCAGCAGCTTAGAGGCTAGCGGACTCTACGAGCAGTACTTC.

In this sample, this clonotype turned up many times. This chain connects TRBV19 to TRBJ1-1; D not certain. The V end lost 10 bases, the J end lost 1 base, and 16 bases lay between the germline ends. This CDR3 is built from 14 residues. CDR1 is LNHDA, CDR2 SQIVND, per germline (reference sequence). The CDR3 DNA reads as TGTGCCACTTCCCAGGAGGGCACGAACACTGAAGCTTTCTTT. As protein: CATSQEGTNTEAFF.

Many counts were recorded for this clonotype. The limits of the CDR3 on the DNA are not certain, so only TCRdb's listed CDR3 is given. J is TRBJ2-2 and V is TRBV20-1; the D call of TRBD2 is as the table states it, not checked on the DNA. Germline V gene sequence: CDR1 DFQATT, CDR2 SNEGSKA (reference sequence). 14 amino acids form the CDR3, both terminal residues included. The CDR3 loop reads CSTSGTRNTGELFF.

This chain connects TRBV30 to TRBJ1-1; no definite D call. Germline values: CDR1 GTSNPN, CDR2 SVGIG (reference sequence). The V and J ends lost 4 bases and 2 bases respectively, with 11 bases between them. This CDR3 region has 13 residues. CDR3 amino acids: CAWIDGVNTEAFF. DNA of the CDR3: TGTGCCTGGATCGACGGGGTTAACACTGAAGCTTTCTTT.

This clonotype has just a few counts. The V and J genes are TRBV11-2 and TRBJ2-5, with 12 positions matching TRBD2. The ends lost 1 base at V and 5 bases at J; junction bases unmatched: 8. The CDR3 is made up of 17 amino acids. In germline, CDR1 is SGHAT, CDR2 FQNNGV. In DNA, the CDR3 is TGTGCCAGCAGCTTAGGACCTAGCGGGAGGGCCGGGGAGACCCAGTACTTC. Translated: CASSLGPSGRAGETQYF.

The gene calls are TRBV12-3 or TRBV12-4 and TRBJ2-7, with 8 nucleotides matching TRBD2. Trimming removed 3 bases from V and 7 bases from J; junction bases left unmatched: 11. The CDR3 contains 15 residues. The CDR3 spells CASSFPQAGAGEQYF. As DNA, the CDR3 is TGTGCCAGCAGTTTTCCACAAGCGGGAGCTGGGGAGCAGTACTTC.

V is TRBV11-1 and J is TRBJ2-2; D tentatively reads TRBD1 or TRBD2 (5 bases each). The ends were cut back, 4 bases at V and 1 base at J, with 16 bases in the middle. Germline CDR1 reads SGHAT; CDR2 reads FQDESV (reference sequence). This CDR3 has 17 residues. CDR3 in DNA: TGTGCCAGCAGCTCGCCCCCGGGACGGCTGAACACCGGGGAGCTGTTTTTT. Amino acids: CASSSPPGRLNTGELFF.

The chain is built from TRBV28 and TRBJ1-3; D might be TRBD1 (5 bases). The CDR3 runs to 15 residues. V dropped 3 bases and J dropped 2 bases, with 11 bases sitting between them. Germline CDR1 reads MDHEN; CDR2 reads SYDVKM. The CDR3 coding sequence is TGTGCCAGCAGTTTGGGGGGGGTGACTGGAAACACCATATATTTT. As protein: CASSLGGVTGNTIYF.

This clonotype was detected ten times or more. V gene TRBV28 combines with J gene TRBJ1-2, with 8 nucleotides matching TRBD1. The V segment lost 4 bases and the J segment 4 bases; nucleotides outside the gene matches: 8. The CDR3 consists of 15 residues. In germline, CDR1 is MDHEN, CDR2 SYDVKM. CDR3 DNA sequence: TGTGCCAGCAGTTCCGGGGCCGGGACAGGCTATGGCTACACCTTC. Amino acids: CASSSGAGTGYGYTF.

This clonotype was found many times. The rearrangement uses TRBV30 and TRBJ2-7; possibly TRBD1 or TRBD2 for D (5 bases each). Germline loops: CDR1 GTSNPN, CDR2 SVGIG (reference sequence). The V end was cut by 0 bases, the J end by 1 base, with 10 bases between. The CDR3 extends over 14 amino acids. CDR3 nucleotides: TGTGCCTGGAGTGTGGGACCACCTTCCTACGAGCAGTACTTC. Protein product: CAWSVGPPSYEQYF.

This clonotype was observed many times. The gene calls are TRBV7-3 and TRBJ2-2; 7 nucleotides agree with TRBD1. Germline V gene data show CDR1 as SGHTA and CDR2 as FQGTGA. V trimming: 8 bases; J trimming: 7 bases; junction bases outside the gene matches: 10. CDR3 length equals 14 residues. This chain's CDR3 is CASGTTGMGGELFF. CDR3 DNA: TGTGCCAGCGGGACGACAGGGATGGGCGGGGAGCTGTTTTTT.